This TCR beta chain was retrieved from a study of tumor and adjacent non-tumor tissue in lung cancer. As for the study in general: The cohort had about twelve adenocarcinoma, a couple of squamous cell and 1 small cell patients. On average, productive TCRbeta reads reached about 4.4 million per sample.

Findings and caveats of the study: Patients with more diverse tumor TCRs had worse survival.

RNA was extracted from bulk tissue without any cell sorting. Between August and November 2014, newly diagnosed, chemotherapy-naive lung cancer patients underwent thoracic surgery in China. TCRbeta libraries were built with three rounds of nested PCR, modified from ARM-PCR. TCRdb used MiXCR to reprocess the multiplex PCR reads, holding one entry per CDR3 protein. The sample holds 120,000 to 150,000 distinct CDR3 sequences, roughly 70% seen once. Concerning this clonotype itself: Antigen: not known.

Germline V CDR1 and CDR2: MDHEN, SYDVKM. The CDR3 has 14 residues. Unmatched junction bases numbered 6, after V lost 5 bases and J lost 6 bases. The sequenced material came from lung tumor tissue. This clonotype was obtained from a man in his sixties with small cell lung cancer. V and J are TRBV28 and TRBJ2-3; 9 bases match TRBD1. Here the CDR3 reads CASSRTGVGDTQYF. The DNA for the CDR3 is TGTGCCAGCAGTCGGACAGGGGTGGGGGATACGCAGTATTTT.